This entry describes one TCR beta chain. The data were obtained in a study of blood T cell repertoires in COVID-19. The table came from immunoSEQ multiplex PCR; TCRdb's copy has only in-frame clones and leaves some out. Of roughly 180,000 clones listed, approximately 85% are singletons. While infection was still active, Seattle patients were enrolled and then followed longitudinally. This receptor was identified in a woman in her sixties with COVID-19, enrolled during active disease. Sequenced input: peripheral blood.

The chain's CDR3 is CASSPVWGQTNQPQHF. Here the CDR3 DNA reads TGTGCCAGCAGCCCCGTGTGGGGACAGACAAATCAGCCCCAGCATTTT. The chain combines TRBV6-2 or TRBV6-3 with TRBJ1-5, with TRBD1 matching 7 bases. Per germline, CDR1 MNHEY and CDR2 SVGEGT. Unmatched junction bases numbered 12, after V lost 6 bases and J lost 4 bases. CDR3 length equals 16 residues.